Included here is one T cell receptor (beta chain) sequence, with context. The sample is drawn from a study of blood T cell repertoires in COVID-19. The wider study: COVID-19 samples, acute and convalescent, were from the United States, Italy and Spain. T cells, B-cell-depleted T cells, or PBMCs provided the cDNA or gDNA that served as material.

Germline CDR1 and CDR2: MNHNS and SASEGT. This CDR3 contains 18 residues. The germline V and J ends were trimmed by 1 base and 5 bases, with 21 bases remaining between them. Original data processing: Scientists estimated how many nucleated cells there were by amplifying reference gene primers. The assay was immunoSEQ multiplex PCR, and TCRdb's table has in-frame clones only and misses some. D and trimming come from the DNA, and the V and J calls and clone size come from that table. Seen here are a few hundred thousand clones, less than 85% observed once, and the top ten hold roughly 3.1%. The genes are TRBV6-1 and TRBJ1-5, with D unresolved. This TCR came from a woman aged 18-29 years with acute or convalescent COVID-19. The material sequenced was peripheral blood. The CDR3 here is CASSEVPSQQLMYQPQHF. The CDR3 coding sequence is TGTGCCAGCAGTGAAGTCCCCAGCCAACAGTTAATGTATCAGCCCCAGCATTTT.